This is a list of T cell receptor beta chains from one sample in a study of neurological immune-mediated disorders. In TCRdb, the 5' RACE reads were re-called with MiXCR into one record per CDR3 protein. This sample has 30,000 or so distinct CDR3 sequences; 12% occur once, and the top ten carry 7.8%. Sequencing was carried out using PBMCs. The receptors come from a man aged 55 to 70 in good health. Each CDR3 is given without its conserved first and last residue. Each record gives: V gene, D gene, CDR3 protein. D genes are given only for firm matches.

v_gene: TRBV7-2
d_gene: NA
CDR3aa: ASSLDSSEQF

v_gene: TRBV3-1
d_gene: NA
CDR3aa: ASSQGKGEAF

v_gene: TRBV28
d_gene: NA
CDR3aa: ASSTASGANVLT

v_gene: TRBV5-1
d_gene: NA
CDR3aa: ASSLVTGSETQY

v_gene: TRBV29-1
d_gene: NA
CDR3aa: SVRQLNTGELF

v_gene: TRBV18
d_gene: NA
CDR3aa: ASSPPRFPDEQY

v_gene: TRBV5-6
d_gene: TRBD1
CDR3aa: ASSLGDRGRLTEAF

v_gene: TRBV10-3
d_gene: NA
CDR3aa: AISEALGTGELF

v_gene: TRBV20-1
d_gene: TRBD1
CDR3aa: SAVPADRDQETQY

v_gene: TRBV14
d_gene: NA
CDR3aa: ASSQDSGMNEY